This T cell receptor beta chain appears in the sequencing data of a study of monozygotic twins with inflammatory bowel disease. The CDR3 is made up of 14 amino acids. Germline loops: CDR1 SGHRS, CDR2 YFSETQ. From its re-call of the 5' RACE reads, TCRdb lists each CDR3 protein once, without DNA. The table for this sample gives about 210,000 distinct CDR3 sequences. Remarks on this clonotype: Its antigen is currently unknown.

Study results and caveats: Patient repertoires may carry noise from differing immunosuppressive treatments.

The chain is built from TRBV5-1 and TRBJ2-2; TCRdb designates TRBD1, a call that cannot be tested without DNA. This receptor was obtained from a human donor with ulcerative colitis or Crohn's disease, or a healthy co-twin of an affected twin (not recorded which). Sequenced: blood. CDR3 protein: CASSLDSPGGELFF.